This is a list of T cell receptor beta chains from one sample in a study of T-cell memory formation after mild COVID-19. One entry per CDR3 protein, called by TCRdb with MiXCR from the 5' RACE reads. The sample consists of fewer than 250,000 distinct CDR3 sequences, roughly a tenth of them appearing once. Material: PBMCs or a T cell subset sorted from them (not recorded which). The receptors were sampled from a man aged 18 to 29 who had mild COVID-19 (a few samples of this study predate the infection). Cell type and time point are not known. Each CDR3 is given with its conserved first and last residue. A D gene is named only where the DNA matches it firmly. Only some rows state a clone size, as once, few, many or a class for expanded clones.

cdr3_nt,cdr3_aa,d_call,v_call,j_call,clone_size
TGTGCCAGCAGCCAAAGGTTGTACAATGAGCAGTTCTTC,CASSQRLYNEQFF,NA,TRBV3-1,TRBJ2-1,few
TGTGCCAGCAGCTTCCACAGGGATAATTCACCCCTCCACTTT,CASSFHRDNSPLHF,NA,TRBV7-2,TRBJ1-6,many
TGCGCCAGCAGCCCCGGGGGGGGACTAGCGGGGTCTTACACCGGGGAGCTGTTTTTT,CASSPGGGLAGSYTGELFF,TRBD2,TRBV4-3,TRBJ2-2,NA
TGCAGTGCTAGAGACCCCCGCCGGGCTGGCGGTGGCACAGATACGCAGTATTTT,CSARDPRRAGGGTDTQYF,NA,TRBV20-1,TRBJ2-3,few
TGCGCCAGCAGCTTGGAGGCTCCTTCAAACGAGCAGTACTTC,CASSLEAPSNEQYF,NA,TRBV5-1,TRBJ2-7,many
TGTGCCAGCAGCTCGTCGGCGCAGTATTTT,CASSSSAQYF,NA,TRBV7-2,TRBJ2-3,NA
TGTGCCAGCAGCTTTGTGGGTGGGGCAGGCGAAAAACTGTTTTTT,CASSFVGGAGEKLFF,NA,TRBV11-2,TRBJ1-4,few
TGCGCCAGCACGGACAGGCGGGGAGAAGCTTTCTTT,CASTDRRGEAFF,TRBD1,TRBV10-2,TRBJ1-1,NA
TGTGCCAGCAGCTGGTATGGCAGGCGACGGGACACTGAAGCTTTCTTT,CASSWYGRRRDTEAFF,NA,TRBV7-9,TRBJ1-1,NA
TGCAGTGCGGCCCTCTCCCAAGAGACCCAGTACTTC,CSAALSQETQYF,NA,TRBV20-1,TRBJ2-5,few
TGCGCCAGCAGCCAACCCTGGGGAAACACCATATATTTT,CASSQPWGNTIYF,NA,TRBV4-3,TRBJ1-3,NA
TGTGCCAGCAGTTTGGTAGCGGGGGAAGGCCAGTACTTC,CASSLVAGEGQYF,TRBD2,TRBV12-3/TRBV12-4,TRBJ2-5,few
TGCAGTGCTACCTCACAGGGTATCTATCGTGGCTACACCTTC,CSATSQGIYRGYTF,NA,TRBV20-1,TRBJ1-2,NA
TGTGCCAGCTCACCCGGACAGTCCAATGAGCAGTTCTTC,CASSPGQSNEQFF,NA,TRBV18,TRBJ2-1,many
TGTGCCAGCATCGGATACAGTGGGGGACCTCCTGAAGCTTTCTTT,CASIGYSGGPPEAFF,NA,TRBV7-9,TRBJ1-1,NA
TGCGCCAGCAGCCCCTTAGGTGCGATCGTTGAAAAACTGTTTTTT,CASSPLGAIVEKLFF,NA,TRBV4-1,TRBJ1-4,few
TGTGCCAGCAGCCCACGATCCCCGCGGACAGATACGCAGTATTTT,CASSPRSPRTDTQYF,NA,TRBV9,TRBJ2-3,NA
TGTGCCAGCAGCTTAAGGGGGGCCTCTGGGGCCAACGTCCTGACTTTC,CASSLRGASGANVLTF,NA,TRBV7-2,TRBJ2-6,NA
TGCGCCAGCAGCCAAGAGGGACAGGGGGTTCTTTCTGGAAACACCATATATTTT,CASSQEGQGVLSGNTIYF,TRBD1,TRBV4-3,TRBJ1-3,NA
TGTGCCAGCAGCCTTGGGACGACCGCCGGGGTTTCACCCCTCCACTTT,CASSLGTTAGVSPLHF,NA,TRBV3-1,TRBJ1-6,NA
TGTGCCAGCAGTAGCGGTAGGGCCCGCGGCTACACCTTC,CASSSGRARGYTF,NA,TRBV12-3/TRBV12-4,TRBJ1-2,few
TGTGCCATCTGTAGGACCGACAACACCGGGGAGCTGTTTTTT,CAICRTDNTGELFF,NA,TRBV10-3,TRBJ2-2,NA
TGCAGTGCCCGACAGGGGGGGGGTACAGATACGCAGTATTTT,CSARQGGGTDTQYF,TRBD1,TRBV20-1,TRBJ2-3,NA
TGCGCCAGCAGCCCCTCCAGCGGGGTCTACAATGAGCAGTTCTTC,CASSPSSGVYNEQFF,TRBD2,TRBV5-1,TRBJ2-1,many
TGCGCCAGCAGGGCAGGAGTCTGGGACAGGTTCTCGAGCTATGGCTACACCTTC,CASRAGVWDRFSSYGYTF,TRBD1,TRBV4-1,TRBJ1-2,few
TGTGCCACCAGCAGAGATTTTGGGGGTAGCGGGGGACCCGCGAACACCGGGGAGCTGTTTTTT,CATSRDFGGSGGPANTGELFF,TRBD2,TRBV15,TRBJ2-2,many
TGTGCCAGCAGCCGGAGGGGGGAGAACACTGAAGCTTTCTTT,CASSRRGENTEAFF,NA,TRBV12-3/TRBV12-4,TRBJ1-1,few
TGTGCCAGCAGCCCATTAAAACTCGGACAGGGGAAGTCGAGGACTGGAAACACCATATATTTT,CASSPLKLGQGKSRTGNTIYF,TRBD1,TRBV7-9,TRBJ1-3,NA
TGTGCCAGCAGCCACGGTTCAGGGAACTATGGCTACACCTTC,CASSHGSGNYGYTF,NA,TRBV6-2/TRBV6-3,TRBJ1-2,few
TGTGCCAGCAGCCTCTGGACAGGGAAAGCCAAAAACATTCAGTACTTC,CASSLWTGKAKNIQYF,TRBD1,TRBV7-9,TRBJ2-4,few
TGTGCCAGCAGCCCCATTCGGGTCTACGAGCAGTACTTC,CASSPIRVYEQYF,NA,TRBV11-2,TRBJ2-7,many
TGTGCCACCAGCGACAGGACTCGCCAAGAGACCCAGTACTTC,CATSDRTRQETQYF,NA,TRBV15,TRBJ2-5,NA
TGCAGCGTAGGGACCCTGAGGACTGAAGCTTTCTTT,CSVGTLRTEAFF,NA,TRBV29-1,TRBJ1-1,NA
TGTGCCAGCCGACAGGGGGCCTCCGAAAAACTGTTTTTT,CASRQGASEKLFF,TRBD1,TRBV27,TRBJ1-4,NA
TGTGCCACCAGTGACCCCGGACGGCTCCAAGAGACCCAGTACTTC,CATSDPGRLQETQYF,NA,TRBV24-1,TRBJ2-5,few
TGCAGTGCTACGGACAGGGTTAGGACTAATGAAAAACTGTTTTTT,CSATDRVRTNEKLFF,TRBD1,TRBV20-1,TRBJ1-4,NA
TGCAGCGTCGGAGACAGGGGCTATGGCTACACCTTC,CSVGDRGYGYTF,TRBD1,TRBV29-1,TRBJ1-2,few
TGTGCCAGCAGCATATACGACAGGGCACAGCCCCAGCATTTT,CASSIYDRAQPQHF,TRBD1,TRBV7-8,TRBJ1-5,NA
TGTGCCAGCAGCGTAGCTCAGGTTACAGATACGCAGTATTTT,CASSVAQVTDTQYF,NA,TRBV9,TRBJ2-3,NA
TGTGCCAGCAGCTTATCGGAGGGACAGGGAAACAATGAGCAGTTCTTC,CASSLSEGQGNNEQFF,TRBD1,TRBV7-9,TRBJ2-1,NA
TGCGCCAGCAATACTGGACAGCCAAACACCGGGGAGCTGTTTTTT,CASNTGQPNTGELFF,NA,TRBV5-1,TRBJ2-2,few
TGCGCCAGCAGGTATACCGGGACCTCGGGTGAAAAACTGTTTTTT,CASRYTGTSGEKLFF,NA,TRBV5-1,TRBJ1-4,few
TGTGCCAGCTCACCCGGCAACTCGGGGGAAAAACTGTTTTTT,CASSPGNSGEKLFF,NA,TRBV18,TRBJ1-4,few
TGTGCCAGCAGCTTAGACGGGCGCAGGGGAAATGAAAAACTGTTTTTT,CASSLDGRRGNEKLFF,NA,TRBV7-2,TRBJ1-4,many